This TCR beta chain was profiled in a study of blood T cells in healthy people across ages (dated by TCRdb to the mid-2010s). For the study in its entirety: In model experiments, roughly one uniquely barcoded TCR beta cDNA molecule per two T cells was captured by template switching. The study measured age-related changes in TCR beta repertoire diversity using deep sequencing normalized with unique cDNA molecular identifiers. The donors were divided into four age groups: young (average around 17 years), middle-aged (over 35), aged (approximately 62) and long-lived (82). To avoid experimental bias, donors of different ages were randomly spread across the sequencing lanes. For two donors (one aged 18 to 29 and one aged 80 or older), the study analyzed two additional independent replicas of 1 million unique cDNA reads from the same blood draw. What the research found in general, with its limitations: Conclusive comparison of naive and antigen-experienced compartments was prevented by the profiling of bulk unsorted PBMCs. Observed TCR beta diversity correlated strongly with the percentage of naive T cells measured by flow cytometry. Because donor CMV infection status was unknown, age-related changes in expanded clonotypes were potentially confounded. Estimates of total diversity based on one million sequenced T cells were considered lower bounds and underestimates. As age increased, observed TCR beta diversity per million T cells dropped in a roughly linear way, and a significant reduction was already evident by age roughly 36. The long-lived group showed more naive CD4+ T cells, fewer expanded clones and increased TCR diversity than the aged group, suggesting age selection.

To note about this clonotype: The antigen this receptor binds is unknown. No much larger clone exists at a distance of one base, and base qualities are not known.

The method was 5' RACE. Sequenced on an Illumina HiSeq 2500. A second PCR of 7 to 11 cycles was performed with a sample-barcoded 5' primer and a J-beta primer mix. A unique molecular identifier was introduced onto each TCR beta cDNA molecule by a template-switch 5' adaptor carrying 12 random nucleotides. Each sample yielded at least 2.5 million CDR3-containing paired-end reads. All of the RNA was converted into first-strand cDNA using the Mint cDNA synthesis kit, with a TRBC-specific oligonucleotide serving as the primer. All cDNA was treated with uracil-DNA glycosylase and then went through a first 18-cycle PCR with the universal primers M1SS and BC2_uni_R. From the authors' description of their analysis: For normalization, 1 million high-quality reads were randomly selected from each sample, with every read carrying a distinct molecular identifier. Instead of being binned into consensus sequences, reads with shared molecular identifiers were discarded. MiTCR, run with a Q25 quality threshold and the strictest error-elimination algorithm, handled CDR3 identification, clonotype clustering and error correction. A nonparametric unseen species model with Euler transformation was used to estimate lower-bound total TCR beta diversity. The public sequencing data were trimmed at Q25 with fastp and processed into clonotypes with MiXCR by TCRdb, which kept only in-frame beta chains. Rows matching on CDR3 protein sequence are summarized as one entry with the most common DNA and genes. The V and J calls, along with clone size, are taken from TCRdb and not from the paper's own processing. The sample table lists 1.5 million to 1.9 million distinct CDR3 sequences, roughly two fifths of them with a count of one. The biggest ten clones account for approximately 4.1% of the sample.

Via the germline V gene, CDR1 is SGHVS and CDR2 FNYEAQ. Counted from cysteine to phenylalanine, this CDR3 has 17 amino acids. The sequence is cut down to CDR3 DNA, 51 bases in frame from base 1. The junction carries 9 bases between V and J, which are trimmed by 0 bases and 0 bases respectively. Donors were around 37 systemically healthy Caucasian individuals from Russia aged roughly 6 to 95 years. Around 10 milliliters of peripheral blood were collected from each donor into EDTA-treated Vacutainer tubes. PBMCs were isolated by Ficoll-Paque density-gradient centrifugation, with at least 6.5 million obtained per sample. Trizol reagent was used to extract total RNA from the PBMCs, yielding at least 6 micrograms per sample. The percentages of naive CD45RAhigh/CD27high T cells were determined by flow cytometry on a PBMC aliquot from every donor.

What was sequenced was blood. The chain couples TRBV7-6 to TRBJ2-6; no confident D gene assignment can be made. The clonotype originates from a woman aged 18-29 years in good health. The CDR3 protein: CASSLALSSSGANVLTF. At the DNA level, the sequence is TGTGCCAGCAGCTTAGCCCTCAGCAGCTCTGGGGCCAACGTCCTGACTTTC.